These 26 T cell receptor beta chains share one sample of origin, sequenced in a study of blood T cell repertoires in COVID-19. Profiling relied on immunoSEQ multiplex PCR, and the TCRdb table lists in-frame clones only, not all of them. The repertoire includes over 50,000 clones, about two thirds of them detected once, and around 5.1% sits in the top ten. The sample was peripheral blood. The receptors shown here come from a woman in her 70s with COVID-19, enrolled during active disease.

The genes are TRBV10-3 and TRBJ1-2; D not certain. The V and J ends lost 4 bases and 8 bases respectively, with 11 bases between them. Germline V lookup: CDR1 ENHRY, CDR2 SYGVKD. The CDR3 is 12 residues long. Here the CDR3 DNA reads TGTGCCATCAGTGGGGTACAGAAGGGCTACACCTTC. The encoded protein is CAISGVQKGYTF.

The CDR3: CASSGQGKRLGGYTF. As DNA, the CDR3 is TGTGCCAGCAGCGGACAGGGCAAAAGGCTAGGTGGCTACACCTTC. The chain couples TRBV6-5 to TRBJ1-2; 8 nucleotides line up with TRBD1. Trimming removed 6 bases from V and 7 bases from J; junction bases left unmatched: 13. Germline lookup yields CDR1 MNHEY and CDR2 SVGAGI. The CDR3 totals 15 residues.

The chain recombines TRBV5-5 with TRBJ2-1; 7 positions match TRBD2. Germline V lookup: CDR1 SGHKS, CDR2 YYEKEE (reference sequence). The J segment lost 2 bases and the V segment lost 2 bases, leaving 10 bases of the junction unmatched. The CDR3 is 17 amino acids. CDR3 DNA sequence: TGTGCCAGCAGCTTCCAAAACCCTAGCGGACCCTACAATGAGCAGTTCTTC. It specifies CASSFQNPSGPYNEQFF.

CDR3 region: CASSASHFGYEQYF. The CDR3, as DNA: TGTGCCAGTAGTGCCTCCCATTTCGGCTACGAGCAGTACTTC. The rearrangement links TRBV19 to TRBJ2-7; D is unclear. V gave up 5 bases and J gave up 3 bases, with 14 bases separating them. This CDR3 comprises 14 residues. In germline, CDR1 is LNHDA, CDR2 SQIVND (reference sequence).

V is TRBV5-4 and J is TRBJ2-3; 15 bases align to TRBD2. The CDR3 is made up of 20 amino acids. Germline CDR1 reads SGHNT; CDR2 reads YYREEE (reference sequence). The trim removed 3 bases at V and 3 bases at J, leaving 14 bases unmatched. The CDR3 loop reads CASSSPVGTSGRRGTDTQYF. CDR3 nucleotides: TGTGCCAGCAGCTCCCCCGTTGGGACTAGCGGGAGGAGGGGTACAGATACGCAGTATTTT.

Here the CDR3 DNA reads TGTGCCAGCAGCGTAGCTTCCGGGGGGGATACTACAGATAGAGATACGCAGTATTTT. As protein: CASSVASGGDTTDRDTQYF. The V call is TRBV9, the J call TRBJ2-3, with 8 bases that match TRBD2. With V trimmed by 0 bases and J by 5 bases, 17 bases remained unmatched. CDR1 SGDLS and CDR2 YYNGEE come from the germline V gene. This CDR3 is 19 amino acids long.

The chain has TRBV9 and TRBJ2-1, with D perhaps matching TRBD2 (5 bases). The V and J ends lost 1 base and 2 bases respectively, with 10 bases between them. The CDR3 is 15 amino acids. In germline, CDR1 is SGDLS, CDR2 YYNGEE. CDR3 in DNA: TGTGCCAGCAGCGTATTCAGCGGAACCTACAATGAGCAGTTCTTC. Translated: CASSVFSGTYNEQFF. Using reference TRBV9 and TRBJ2-1 for the parts outside the CDR3, the full variable domain is DSGVTQTPKHLITATGQRVTLRCSPRSGDLSVYWYQQSLDQGLQFLIQYYNGEERAKGNILERFSAQQFPDLHSELNLSSLELGDSALYFCASSVFSGTYNEQFFGPGTRLTVL.

This chain uses TRBV3-1 (or the pseudogene TRBV3-2) with TRBJ2-2, with a weak D call TRBD2 (7 bases). The CDR3 totals 15 residues. V lost 4 bases and J 6 bases, leaving 15 bases between the germline ends. Per germline, CDR1 LGHDT and CDR2 YNNKEL (reference sequence). This CDR3 reads CASSPRGAGAGELFF. The CDR3 region has the DNA TGTGCCAGCAGCCCTAGGGGGGCGGGAGCCGGGGAGCTGTTTTTT.

This chain links TRBV6-2 or TRBV6-3 with TRBJ1-3; tentative D call: TRBD1 (5 bases). Germline V gene data show CDR1 as MNHEY and CDR2 as SVGEGT. This CDR3 has 16 residues. Trimming removed 6 bases at V and 0 bases at J, with 15 bases between. This CDR3 reads CASSKPGLNSGNTIYF. CDR3 coding DNA: TGTGCCAGCAGCAAACCGGGACTCAACTCTGGAAACACCATATATTTT.

J is TRBJ2-5 and V is TRBV5-1, with D possibly matching TRBD1 (7 bases). The V gene lost 4 bases and the J gene lost 2 bases, with 15 bases spanning the gap. Germline V gene lookup returns CDR1 SGHRS and CDR2 YFSETQ. The CDR3 has 15 residues. CDR3 loop: CASSLSTGTQETQYF. For the CDR3, the DNA is TGCGCCAGCAGCCTTTCGACAGGGACTCAAGAGACCCAGTACTTC.

The V gene is TRBV15, the J gene TRBJ2-3; D is possibly TRBD1 (5 bases). V was clipped by 5 bases and J by 2 bases, with 14 bases between them. Germline CDR1 and CDR2: LNHNV and YYDKDF (reference sequence). The CDR3 is 15 residues long. DNA of the CDR3: TGTGCCACCAGCTCACCCGCAGGGTCCACAGATACGCAGTATTTT. Its translation is CATSSPAGSTDTQYF.

This rearrangement joins TRBV5-1 to TRBJ2-3; 10 nucleotides match TRBD2. The germline V gene has CDR1 SGHRS and CDR2 YFSETQ. After removal of 4 bases from V and 4 bases from J, the junction contained 9 bases not matched to a gene. The CDR3 length is 16 residues. As DNA, the CDR3 is TGCGCCAGCAGCCGAAATCTAGCGGGAGCAGCAGATACGCAGTATTTT. Translation gives CASSRNLAGAADTQYF.

In its sample, this clone was seen once. The chain links TRBV6-4 to TRBJ1-2; D not resolved. This CDR3 contains 14 residues. The V gene lost 3 bases and the J gene lost 4 bases, with 12 bases spanning the gap. Germline CDR1 is MRHNA and CDR2 is SNTAGT. CDR3 sequence (DNA): TGTGCCAGCAGTGATGTGAACAGCCCCTATGGCTACACCTTC. Its translation is CASSDVNSPYGYTF.

Details on this clone: A junction boundary mismatches the germline segment, possibly from a read error. V and J are TRBV6-6 and TRBJ2-1, with 7 positions matching TRBD2. The CDR3 has 14 residues. The germline gives CDR1 MNHNY, CDR2 SVGAGI (reference sequence). The CDR3 spells CASSYRLEGLSRLF. In DNA, the CDR3 is TGTGCCAGCAGTTACCGCCTTGAGGGACTAAGTCGACTCTTC.

The V and J genes are TRBV5-8 and TRBJ2-3; TRBD2 is a possible D gene (5 bases). CDR1 and CDR2 from the germline V gene are SGHTS and YDEGEE. V shed 6 bases and J shed 3 bases, with 20 bases lying between them. This CDR3 has 16 residues. CDR3 coding DNA: TGTGCCAGCACCCCTCGCCCGGGGATTCGTACAGATACGCAGTATTTT. Its translation: CASTPRPGIRTDTQYF.

The J gene is TRBJ2-1, the V gene TRBV11-3; 7 nucleotides line up with TRBD2. Germline CDR1 is SGHNT and CDR2 is YENEEA. The CDR3 sequence is 14 residues long. The V gene end was trimmed by 5 bases and the J gene end by 7 bases; junction bases not matched to a gene: 8. Written as DNA, the CDR3 is TGTGCCAGCAGCCCTTGGGGGGGTGGGAATGAGCAGTTCTTC. Amino acid sequence: CASSPWGGGNEQFF.

This clone was picked up a small number of times. The V gene is TRBV6-2 or TRBV6-3, the J gene TRBJ2-3; maybe TRBD1 (6 bases). The V end was cut by 5 bases, the J end by 5 bases, with 11 bases between. The CDR3 extends over 13 amino acids. The germline V gene has CDR1 MNHEY and CDR2 SVGEGT. CDR3 sequence: CASSRDTIDTQYF. The CDR3, as DNA: TGTGCCAGCAGTCGGGACACCATAGATACGCAGTATTTT.

Many counts were recorded for this clone. The chain uses TRBV3-1 (or the pseudogene TRBV3-2) and TRBJ1-1; D uncertain. The CDR3 extends over 15 amino acids. Germline loops: CDR1 LGHDT, CDR2 YNNKEL (reference sequence). Trimming pared 0 bases from V and 1 base from J, leaving 9 bases between. CDR3: CASSQDLQKNTEAFF. The CDR3 bases are TGTGCCAGCAGCCAAGATTTACAGAAGAACACTGAAGCTTTCTTT.

The J gene is TRBJ1-5, the V gene TRBV5-8; D might be TRBD1 (6 bases). The CDR3 totals 14 residues. The V end lost 0 bases, the J end lost 7 bases, and 11 bases lay between the germline ends. CDR1 SGHTS and CDR2 YDEGEE come from the germline V gene. CDR3 loop: CASSLGGGGQPQHF. The CDR3 region has the DNA TGTGCCAGCAGCTTGGGAGGGGGGGGCCAGCCCCAGCATTTT.

The CDR3 region is CASSRNVQGYTEAFF. The CDR3, as DNA: TGTGCCAGCAGCCGAAATGTACAGGGTTACACTGAAGCTTTCTTT. The gene calls are TRBV5-6 and TRBJ1-1; possible D gene TRBD1, 6 bases. The CDR3 totals 15 residues. Germline lookup yields CDR1 SGHDT and CDR2 YYEEEE. The V and J ends lost 4 bases and 3 bases respectively, with 16 bases between them.

V and J are TRBV19 and TRBJ2-1, with 7 bases lining up with TRBD2. V shed 4 bases and J 3 bases; nucleotides not matched to a gene: 0. The CDR3 is 13 residues long. Germline values: CDR1 LNHDA, CDR2 SQIVND (reference sequence). The chain's CDR3 is CASSRDYYNEQFF. In DNA, the CDR3 is TGTGCCAGTAGTAGGGACTACTACAATGAGCAGTTCTTC.

This clone appeared a few times. The chain employs TRBV6-4 and TRBJ1-6; D may be TRBD1 (6 bases). Germline values: CDR1 MRHNA, CDR2 SNTAGT. V lost 1 base and J lost 10, with 14 bases in between. This CDR3 contains 15 residues. The CDR3 DNA follows: TGTGCCAGCAGTGACTTGGGAACAGGGAACTCACCCCTCCACTTT. Amino acid sequence: CASSDLGTGNSPLHF.

This rearrangement joins TRBV5-1 to TRBJ2-3; TRBD1 might be the D (5 bases). There are 16 residues in the CDR3. Germline V gives CDR1 SGHRS, CDR2 YFSETQ. Trimming cost V 1 base and J 5 bases, with 17 bases left between them. The CDR3 loop is CASSLSARASLDTQYF. The CDR3 DNA reads TGCGCCAGCAGCTTGTCCGCCAGGGCGAGTTTAGATACGCAGTATTTT. The entire variable domain, with the rest obtained from reference TRBV5-1 and TRBJ2-3, is as follows: KAGVTQTPRYLIKTRGQQVTLSCSPISGHRSVSWYQQTPGQGLQFLFEYFSETQRNKGNFPGRFSGRQFSNSRSEMNVSTLELGDSALYLCASSLSARASLDTQYFGPGTRLTVL.

A single count supports this clone. This chain joins TRBV2 and TRBJ2-7; 8 bases are a match to TRBD2. CDR3 length: 15 residues. V gave up 3 bases and J gave up 0 bases; unmatched junction bases: 4. The germline V gene has CDR1 SNHLY and CDR2 FYNNEI. The CDR3 coding sequence is TGTGCCAGCAGTGATGGCGGGGGGAGCTCCTACGAGCAGTACTTC. Translated, it gives CASSDGGGSSYEQYF.

V gene TRBV6-1 combines with J gene TRBJ1-2; tentative D call: TRBD1 (6 bases). V was pared by 5 bases and J by 2 bases, with 9 bases between. The CDR3 is 13 residues long. Germline V gene lookup returns CDR1 MNHNS and CDR2 SASEGT. CDR3 nucleotide sequence: TGTGCCAGCAGTCCGGACAGCAACTATGGCTACACCTTC. Translated: CASSPDSNYGYTF.

This sequence joins TRBV14 and TRBJ2-7, with 8 bases fitting TRBD1. Unmatched junction bases numbered 15, after V lost 5 bases and J lost 0 bases. The CDR3 contains 18 residues. CDR1 is SGHDN and CDR2 is FVKESK in the germline V gene. The CDR3 DNA is TGTGCCAGCAGCTATAAGAGGGGCGGACAGGGCCTCTCCTACGAGCAGTACTTC. Amino acids: CASSYKRGGQGLSYEQYF.